The rows below give T cell receptor beta chains drawn from one sample of a study of beta chain features in type 1 diabetes. Generated by immunoSEQ multiplex PCR, the TCRdb table keeps only in-frame clones and is missing some. The sample holds more than 15,000 clones, 55% seen once. Sequenced input: stem cell memory CD4+ T cells from blood. These receptors were obtained from a woman between 18 and 29 years old in good health. Both conserved end residues are part of each CDR3. A D gene is named only where the DNA matches it firmly. Expanded clones are given a class, and other clones once, few, many or no size at all.

CDR3 protein	CDR3 DNA	J gene	D gene	clone size	V gene
CASSVDRVGEQYF	TGCGCCAGCAGCGTAGACAGGGTCGGCGAGCAGTACTTC	TRBJ2-7	TRBD1	-	TRBV5-1
CASSWTGFGTDTQYF	TGTGCCAGCAGCTGGACAGGGTTTGGCACAGATACGCAGTATTTT	TRBJ2-3	TRBD1	few	TRBV7-8
CASSLRLNTEAFF	TGTGCCAGCAGCCTACGGTTGAACACTGAAGCTTTCTTT	TRBJ1-1	-	-	TRBV14
CASRNGVGEQYF	TGTGCCAGCAGAAACGGGGTGGGGGAGCAGTACTTC	TRBJ2-7	-	-	TRBV2
CASSLVFGSSYEQYF	TGTGCCAGCAGCTTGGTATTCGGGAGCTCCTACGAGCAGTACTTC	TRBJ2-7	-	few	TRBV5-6
CASSKVGQGGNEQFF	TGCGCCAGCAGTAAAGTGGGACAGGGGGGCAATGAGCAGTTCTTC	TRBJ2-1	TRBD1	-	TRBV10-1
CSVGGITDTQYF	TGCAGCGTTGGAGGAATCACAGATACGCAGTATTTT	TRBJ2-3	-	few	TRBV29-1
CASSYTRTGPNEKLFF	TGTGCCAGCAGTTACACGCGGACAGGGCCAAATGAAAAACTGTTTTTT	TRBJ1-4	TRBD1	-	TRBV6-5
CASSQLSQGSLYGYTF	TGTGCCAGCAGCCAACTTTCGCAGGGCTCCCTTTATGGCTACACCTTC	TRBJ1-2	-	-	TRBV14
CASSLLGASTDTQYF	TGTGCCAGCAGTTTACTGGGGGCTAGCACAGATACGCAGTATTTT	TRBJ2-3	-	-	TRBV27
CASSGRGQNRTDTQYF	TGCGCCAGCAGTGGCCGGGGACAAAATCGCACAGATACGCAGTATTTT	TRBJ2-3	-	-	TRBV10-2
CASSVLSANYGYTF	TGTGCCAGCAGCGTCCTTTCGGCTAACTATGGCTACACCTTC	TRBJ1-2	-	-	TRBV9
CASSTPQNKQFF	TGTGCCAGCAGTACCCCCCAGAATAAGCAGTTCTTC	TRBJ2-1	-	-	TRBV6-6
CASSLQLAGGYAVTGELFF	TGCGCCAGCAGCTTGCAACTAGCGGGAGGGTACGCCGTCACCGGGGAGCTGTTTTTT	TRBJ2-2	TRBD2	-	TRBV5-1
CASRYIIATLLDEQYF	TGTGCCAGCAGGTATATAATAGCTACACTGTTAGACGAGCAGTACTTC	TRBJ2-7	-	-	TRBV21-1
CASSLAMGPYEQYF	TGTGCCAGCAGCTTAGCTATGGGCCCCTACGAGCAGTACTTC	TRBJ2-7	-	few	TRBV7-2
CASSLFGGSTIYF	TGTGCCAGCAGCTTATTTGGCGGGAGCACCATATATTTT	TRBJ1-3	-	few	TRBV7-3
CASSQVSGAYNEQFF	TGTGCCAGCAGCCAAGTTAGCGGGGCGTACAATGAGCAGTTCTTC	TRBJ2-1	TRBD2	few	TRBV14
CASSPEGAGNTIYF	TGTGCCAGCTCACCAGAGGGGGCTGGAAACACCATATATTTT	TRBJ1-3	-	-	TRBV18
CASSLVATSSSPGELFF	TGTGCCAGCAGCTTGGTCGCGACATCCTCTTCTCCCGGGGAGCTGTTTTTT	TRBJ2-2	-	few	TRBV5-5
CASSLGQSGGNTIYF	TGTGCCAGCAGCTTAGGCCAGTCGGGTGGAAACACCATATATTTT	TRBJ1-3	-	-	TRBV7-9
CASSARTGGSQPQHF	TGTGCCAGCAGCGCACGGACAGGGGGCAGTCAGCCCCAGCATTTT	TRBJ1-5	TRBD1	-	TRBV7-2
CASSAGGPTVRTYNEQFF	TGTGCCAGCAGCGCCGGGGGGCCCACAGTTCGAACCTACAATGAGCAGTTCTTC	TRBJ2-1	-	-	TRBV9
CASSWDRAFTEAFF	TGTGCCAGCAGCTGGGACAGAGCCTTCACTGAAGCTTTCTTT	TRBJ1-1	TRBD1	few	TRBV14
CASSLSPGGGYSGANVLTF	TGCGCCAGCAGCTTATCTCCAGGGGGCGGATACTCTGGGGCCAACGTCCTGACTTTC	TRBJ2-6	TRBD1	-	TRBV5-1
CASSFRTVTNNEQFF	TGTGCCAGCAGTTTCCGGACAGTGACGAACAATGAGCAGTTCTTC	TRBJ2-1	-	few	TRBV6-5
CASRWGGGHTDTQYF	TGTGCCAGCAGATGGGGTGGAGGCCACACAGATACGCAGTATTTT	TRBJ2-3	-	once	TRBV7-9
CASSLGDRQGGQPQHF	TGCGCCAGCAGCTTGGGGGATCGACAGGGCGGACAGCCCCAGCATTTT	TRBJ1-5	TRBD1	-	TRBV5-1
CSVSKGGDTEAFF	TGCAGCGTTAGTAAGGGCGGGGACACTGAAGCTTTCTTT	TRBJ1-1	-	once	TRBV29-1
CASSPPGLPQHF	TGTGCCAGTAGTCCTCCGGGACTCCCCCAGCATTTT	TRBJ1-5	-	-	TRBV19
CASSSDLAGGETQYF	TGTGCCAGCAGCTCGGACCTAGCGGGCGGGGAGACCCAGTACTTC	TRBJ2-5	TRBD2	few	TRBV7-2
CASSLALAGGSREEQYF	TGCGCCAGCAGCTTGGCGCTAGCGGGAGGCTCCAGGGAGGAGCAGTACTTC	TRBJ2-7	TRBD2	-	TRBV5-1